These 13 T cell receptor beta chains originate from one sample sequenced in a study of blood T cell repertoires in COVID-19. Method: immunoSEQ multiplex PCR; TCRdb's copy keeps in-frame clones and lacks some. The sample includes about 310,000 clones, roughly 89% seen only once; the top ten take approximately 9%. Source material: PBMCs or T cells enriched from blood (not recorded which). These receptors were collected from a woman aged 18-29 years who had recovered from COVID-19.

The chain is built from TRBV4-3 and TRBJ2-7; 8 positions agree with TRBD1. Germline V gene sequence: CDR1 LGHNA, CDR2 YSLEER. Trimming removed 2 bases from V and 3 bases from J; junction bases left unmatched: 12. The CDR3 extends over 17 amino acids. CDR3 in amino acids: CASSQNRQGAGFYEQYF. The DNA for the CDR3 is TGCGCCAGCAGCCAAAACAGGCAGGGGGCGGGATTCTACGAGCAGTACTTC.

This chain connects TRBV5-4 to TRBJ2-7, with D possibly TRBD1 on 5 matching bases. Germline V gene sequence: CDR1 SGHNT, CDR2 YYREEE (reference sequence). This CDR3 comprises 15 residues. V was shortened by 4 bases and J by 1 base, with 15 bases between the two germline ends. The CDR3 loop reads CASSEPTGISYEQYF. The CDR3 DNA is TGTGCCAGCAGCGAACCCACAGGAATATCCTACGAGCAGTACTTC.

The genes are TRBV27 and TRBJ2-7; D is unclear. This CDR3 contains 13 residues. V shed 2 bases and J shed 0 bases, with 5 bases lying between them. Germline CDR1 reads MNHEY; CDR2 reads SMNVEV (reference sequence). In DNA, the CDR3 is TGTGCCAGCAGTTTAGAGGACTCCTACGAGCAGTACTTC. Translation: CASSLEDSYEQYF.

The chain couples TRBV5-8 to TRBJ1-1; D may be TRBD1 (6 bases). The V end lost 1 base, the J end lost 5 bases, and 15 bases lay between the germline ends. Germline CDR1 reads SGHTS; CDR2 reads YDEGEE. The length of the CDR3 is 15 residues. The CDR3 region has the DNA TGTGCCAGCAGCTTGTGGGGCAGGGGTCGAACTGAAGCTTTCTTT. Translating gives CASSLWGRGRTEAFF.

This clone appeared a few times. This rearrangement joins TRBV29-1 to TRBJ1-2; 7 positions match TRBD1. Trimming cost V 0 bases and J 1 base; bases outside gene matches: 5. In germline, CDR1 is SQVTM, CDR2 ANQGSEA. The CDR3 sequence is 15 residues long. CDR3 residues: CSVEDHRGHNYGYTF. CDR3 DNA sequence: TGCAGCGTTGAAGACCACAGGGGCCATAACTATGGCTACACCTTC.

V and J are TRBV28 and TRBJ2-4, with 9 nucleotides matching TRBD2. The CDR3 length is 16 residues. Germline-derived CDR1 and CDR2 are MDHEN and SYDVKM. Losses at the gene ends were 6 bases for V and 9 bases for J; bases not matched to a gene: 15. DNA of the CDR3: TGTGCCAGCAGACACCGGGCTAGCGGGGCTAATACCATTCAGTACTTC. Translation gives CASRHRASGANTIQYF.

In regard to this clone: The sample holds other DNA sequences that translate to the same CDR3. CDR3 sequence: CASSIAGASYEQYF. The CDR3, as DNA: TGTGCCAGTAGTATCGCGGGGGCCTCCTACGAGCAGTACTTC. The chain recombines TRBV19 with TRBJ2-7; perhaps TRBD2 as D (7 bases). Germline lookup yields CDR1 LNHDA and CDR2 SQIVND (reference sequence). This CDR3 has 14 amino acids. The V end was cut by 3 bases, the J end by 0 bases, with 9 bases between.

This chain connects TRBV4-2 to TRBJ2-1; no clear D. This CDR3 spans 12 amino acids. Trimming cost V 1 base and J 9 bases, with 7 bases left between them. Per the germline V gene, CDR1 is LGHNA and CDR2 is YNFKEQ. CDR3 region: CASSQVRSEQFF. DNA for the CDR3: TGTGCCAGCAGCCAAGTTCGGAGTGAGCAGTTCTTC.

The chain employs TRBV10-2 and TRBJ1-6, with a weak D call TRBD1 (6 bases). The germline gives CDR1 WSHSY, CDR2 SAAADI. V dropped 10 bases and J dropped 8 bases, with 15 bases sitting between them. The CDR3 is made up of 13 amino acids. CDR3 residues: CAIRTDLDSPLHF. The DNA of the CDR3 is TGCGCCATCCGGACAGATCTGGATTCACCCCTCCACTTT.

J is TRBJ1-1 and V is TRBV7-2; D might be TRBD1 (6 bases). The germline V gene has CDR1 SGHTA and CDR2 FQGNSA. The CDR3 has 14 amino acids. V dropped 3 bases and J dropped 3 bases, with 11 bases sitting between them. CDR3 DNA: TGTGCCAGCAGCTTGGTACAGGGTTACACTGAAGCTTTCTTT. This sequence encodes CASSLVQGYTEAFF.

The chain joins TRBV30 to TRBJ1-2; D may be TRBD1 (5 bases). This CDR3 has 12 residues. Trimming removed 4 bases from V and 8 bases from J, with 14 bases in between. The germline gives CDR1 GTSNPN, CDR2 SVGIG (reference sequence). The CDR3 reads CAWNPWGEGYTF. Here the CDR3 DNA reads TGTGCCTGGAATCCCTGGGGGGAAGGCTACACCTTC.

Points on this clone: Other DNA sequences in the same sample also yield this CDR3. The gene calls are TRBV27 and TRBJ1-1; D possibly corresponds to TRBD1 (6 bases). V shed 3 bases and J shed 4 bases, with 9 bases lying between them. CDR1 and CDR2 (germline): MNHEY, SMNVEV (reference sequence). The CDR3 has 13 amino acids. Here the CDR3 reads CASSFRRGTEAFF. As DNA, the CDR3 is TGTGCCAGCAGTTTCCGCAGGGGCACTGAAGCTTTCTTT.

This chain uses TRBV18 with TRBJ1-2; possibly TRBD1 for D (5 bases). V was shortened by 5 bases and J by 3 bases, with 13 bases between the two germline ends. Germline CDR1 reads KGHSH; CDR2 reads LQKENI. There are 14 residues in the CDR3. CDR3 coding DNA: TGTGCCAGCTCAGCTGTAGACAGCCACTATGGCTACACCTTC. The encoded protein is CASSAVDSHYGYTF.